The clone carrying this T cell receptor beta chain appeared a few times. As yet, its antigen is unknown. This specimen comes from a study of blood T cells in healthy people across ages. General study points: The study regarded diversity estimates from one million T cells as underestimates. There was a strong correlation between TCR beta diversity and naive T cell percentage.

V shed 2 bases, J shed 1 base, and the junction held 4 bases outside the gene matches. The CDR3 covers 15 residues. Germline CDR1 and CDR2: SGHTA and FQGNSA. A J-beta primer mix and a sample-barcoded 5' primer were used in a second PCR of about 7 to 12 cycles. TCRdb re-called the 5' RACE reads with MiXCR, one entry per CDR3 protein. The sample has 600,000 to 850,000 distinct CDR3 sequences, 20% to 30% seen once. Another study also made use of these data, one on T cells of mothers and their children. As reported in that work: No T cell clones of persistent microchimeric origin were detected.

This chain links TRBV7-2 with TRBJ2-7, with TRBD2 matching 8 bases. Sequencing was performed on blood. The sequence was obtained from a boy younger than 18 in good health. CDR3 DNA sequence: TGTGCCAGCAGCTTACGTAGACTAGCGTCCTACGAGCAGTACTTC. Translating it yields CASSLRRLASYEQYF.